The text below deals with one T cell receptor beta chain. Its antigen remains unknown. This entry is derived from a study of cytomegalovirus exposure and HLA in healthy donors. Findings and limits, study-wide: Within a later analysis, the majority of CMV-associated TCR beta chains appeared HLA-restricted. Segments of the TCR beta V type were, in most cases, productive about 90% or about 30% of the time in an earlier analysis.

The junction had 16 bases not matched to a gene; V was cut back by 2 bases and J by 0 bases. The germline gives CDR1 MDHEN, CDR2 SYDVKM. This CDR3 comprises 20 residues. The PCR used 60 Vbeta and 13 Jbeta primers. Data came from immunoSEQ multiplex PCR; TCRdb stores just in-frame clones and leaves some out. This table has over 70,000 clones, 70% to 80% appearing once. The source material was PBMCs. The chain combines TRBV28 with TRBJ2-3; 8 nucleotides match TRBD2. The TCR originated in a middle-aged man in good health and CMV-seropositive. Here the CDR3 reads CASSLGTSYFQTLSTDTQYF. CDR3 nucleotides: TGTGCCAGCAGTTTAGGGACTAGTTACTTCCAGACACTTAGCACAGATACGCAGTATTTT.